Each of the 29 T cell receptor beta chains below was sequenced from the same sample in a study of PD-L1 blockade in urothelial cancer. Here immunoSEQ multiplex PCR was the method, and the copy in TCRdb shows in-frame clones only, minus some. The sample contains tens of thousands of clones, around 88% of which appear only once. This sample comprised PBMCs, obtained around atezolizumab (anti-PD-L1) treatment. The receptors derive from a man aged 60 to 69 with urothelial cancer.

V usage is TRBV6-5 and J usage is TRBJ1-3, with TRBD1 as a possible D gene (5 bases). The CDR3 contains 15 residues. Germline lookup yields CDR1 MNHEY and CDR2 SVGAGI. Trimming removed 8 bases at V and 0 bases at J, with 14 bases between. CDR3 nucleotides: TGTGCCAGCCGGATCCAGGGTTTCTCTGGAAACACCATATATTTT. Protein sequence: CASRIQGFSGNTIYF.

This chain connects TRBV5-4 to TRBJ1-2; TRBD1 matches 7 bases. The CDR3 spans 15 residues. With 4 bases clipped from V and 4 bases from J, the junction kept 10 bases outside the gene matches. Germline V gives CDR1 SGHNT, CDR2 YYREEE (reference sequence). The CDR3 DNA sequence: TGTGCCAGCAGCCACGACAGGGTCGTAGGCTATGGCTACACCTTC. Its protein product is CASSHDRVVGYGYTF.

The chain combines TRBV21-1 with TRBJ2-5; the table gives TRBD2 as D, unverified against the DNA. TRBV21-1 is noted as a pseudogene. The CDR3 is made up of 17 amino acids. The chain's CDR3 is CASSKRFKREYPETQYF. The DNA of the CDR3 is TGTGCCAGCAGCAAACGCTTCAAGCGGGAGTACCCAGAGACCCAGTACTTC.

Written as DNA, the CDR3 is TGCGCCAGCAGCTCCGCATACCAGGGGCGCGGCGGGGAGCTGTTTTTT. This sequence encodes CASSSAYQGRGGELFF. The V and J genes are TRBV4-1 and TRBJ2-2; TRBD1 is a possible D gene (6 bases). V shed 5 bases and J shed 7 bases, with 20 bases lying between them. Germline V CDR1 and CDR2: MGHRA, YSYEKL. This CDR3 has 16 amino acids.

This clone was recorded once. The chain joins TRBV7-6 to TRBJ1-1; 7 nucleotides match TRBD1. Unmatched junction bases numbered 9, after V lost 4 bases and J lost 4 bases. Germline values: CDR1 SGHVS, CDR2 FNYEAQ. The CDR3 covers 15 residues. Here the CDR3 reads CASSSSTGRGTEAFF. DNA of the CDR3: TGTGCCAGCAGCTCGTCGACAGGGCGAGGCACTGAAGCTTTCTTT.

CDR3: CASSQAGTPFDTF. CDR3 nucleotide sequence: TGTGCCAGCAGCCAGGCCGGGACACCATTCGACACCTTC. V and J are TRBV5-4 and TRBJ1-2; D perhaps matches TRBD1 (6 bases). V was cut by 4 bases and J by 12 bases, with 19 bases left in between. This CDR3 is 13 amino acids long. CDR1 is SGHNT, CDR2 YYREEE, per germline (reference sequence).

This sequence joins TRBV5-6 and TRBJ2-5; TRBD2 aligns across 8 bases. The germline CDR1 and CDR2 sequences are SGHDT and YYEEEE. The CDR3 runs to 14 residues. The CDR3 region has the DNA TGTGCTACCTACCGGGGGGGCAACAAAGAGACCCAGTACTTC. As protein: CATYRGGNKETQYF.

The CDR3 coding sequence is TGTGCCAGCAGCATGACAGGGGCCGGCTCTGGGGCCAACGTCCTGACTTTC. Amino acids: CASSMTGAGSGANVLTF. The V and J genes are TRBV5-4 and TRBJ2-6; 8 bases are a match to TRBD1. V dropped 4 bases and J dropped 0; count of bases not matched to a gene: 6. Germline V gene lookup returns CDR1 SGHNT and CDR2 YYREEE (reference sequence). The CDR3 extends over 17 amino acids.

This clone was recorded only once. The chain couples TRBV6-1 to TRBJ2-5; 7 positions match TRBD1. Germline values: CDR1 MNHNS, CDR2 SASEGT. The V and J ends lost 3 bases and 5 bases, in that order; junction bases with no gene match: 12. This CDR3 region has 16 residues. The CDR3 spells CASSEPALDRAETQYF. The DNA of the CDR3 is TGTGCCAGCAGTGAGCCCGCACTCGACAGGGCCGAGACCCAGTACTTC.

The J gene is TRBJ1-2, the V gene TRBV19; D is unresolved. The V gene lost 4 bases and the J gene lost 8 bases, with 11 bases spanning the gap. Germline V gives CDR1 LNHDA, CDR2 SQIVND (reference sequence). The CDR3 loop spans 12 amino acids. The CDR3 DNA reads as TGTGCCAGTAGTACCCGGTCGCGGGGCTACACCTTC. It encodes CASSTRSRGYTF.

This rearrangement joins TRBV6-6 to TRBJ2-5; no clear D. The germline CDR1 and CDR2 sequences are MNHNY and SVGAGI (reference sequence). Trimming removed 0 bases at V and 1 base at J, with 6 bases between. The CDR3 length is 14 residues. The CDR3 coding sequence is TGTGCCAGCAGTTACTCGGAGCTCCAAGAGACCCAGTACTTC. It codes for CASSYSELQETQYF.

V is TRBV10-3 and J is TRBJ1-6, with 10 bases aligning to TRBD1. Germline V gene lookup returns CDR1 ENHRY and CDR2 SYGVKD. The CDR3 has 17 amino acids. J gave up 8 bases and V 2 bases, and 9 bases lay outside the gene matches. This chain's CDR3 is CAISEGGDRGLDSPLHF. The CDR3 bases are TGTGCCATCAGTGAGGGGGGGGACAGGGGTTTAGATTCACCCCTCCACTTT.

This chain uses TRBV5-4 with TRBJ2-5; 13 bases are shared with TRBD2. Losses at the gene ends were 4 bases for V and 3 bases for J; bases not matched to a gene: 6. The CDR3 consists of 16 residues. Germline V gene lookup returns CDR1 SGHNT and CDR2 YYREEE (reference sequence). Here the CDR3 DNA reads TGTGCCAGCAGCCACTTTACTAGCGGGGGGGAAGAGACCCAGTACTTC. Translation: CASSHFTSGGEETQYF.

The V and J genes are TRBV5-1 and TRBJ2-3; possibly TRBD2 for D (5 bases). Germline V gene lookup returns CDR1 SGHRS and CDR2 YFSETQ. The CDR3 extends over 15 amino acids. Trimming removed 9 bases at V and 2 bases at J, with 19 bases between. CDR3 residues: CATGSGLTHTDTQYF. The CDR3 DNA sequence: TGCGCCACCGGAAGCGGATTGACCCACACAGATACGCAGTATTTT.

The chain's CDR3 is CASRPGLERSDTQYF. In DNA, the CDR3 is TGTGCCAGCAGGCCGGGACTAGAGCGTTCAGATACGCAGTATTTT. The V and J genes are TRBV6-6 and TRBJ2-3; TRBD2 matches 8 bases. The CDR3 totals 15 residues. The J segment lost 4 bases and the V segment lost 6 bases, leaving 9 bases of the junction unmatched. Per the germline V gene, CDR1 is MNHNY and CDR2 is SVGAGI (reference sequence).

About this clone itself: Compared with germline, one end of the junction differs, possibly owing to a read error. Here the CDR3 reads CASSVGTVINEQFF. The CDR3 region has the DNA TGTGCTAGCAGCGTCGGGACAGTAATAAATGAGCAGTTCTTC. The V call is TRBV7-7, the J call TRBJ2-1, with TRBD1 identical over 7 bases. Germline values: CDR1 SSHAT, CDR2 FNYEAQ (reference sequence). This CDR3 spans 14 amino acids.

CDR3 in DNA: TGTGCCTGGAGTGTCTTGGAGACCCAGTACTTC. Translation gives CAWSVLETQYF. The J gene is TRBJ2-5, the V gene TRBV30; no firm D call. The V end lost 0 bases, the J end lost 5 bases, and 4 bases lay between the germline ends. The germline gives CDR1 GTSNPN, CDR2 SVGIG (reference sequence). The CDR3 is 11 residues long.

The chain uses TRBV5-1 and TRBJ1-2, with 12 bases that match TRBD1. Germline CDR1 and CDR2: SGHRS and YFSETQ. The ends lost 4 bases at V and 5 bases at J; junction bases unmatched: 6. CDR3 length equals 15 residues. The CDR3 nucleotides read TGCGCCAGCAGCCTACAGGGACAGGGGGCGTATGGCTACACCTTC. Protein product: CASSLQGQGAYGYTF. Full variable domain (rest looked up from reference TRBV5-1 and TRBJ1-2): KAGVTQTPRYLIKTRGQQVTLSCSPISGHRSVSWYQQTPGQGLQFLFEYFSETQRNKGNFPGRFSGRQFSNSRSEMNVSTLELGDSALYLCASSLQGQGAYGYTFGSGTRLTVV.

The rearrangement links TRBV4-3 to TRBJ2-6, with D perhaps TRBD1 (5 bases). The germline V gene has CDR1 LGHNA and CDR2 YSLEER. The V end was cut by 1 base, the J end by 0 bases, with 10 bases between. This CDR3 has 17 residues. CDR3 DNA sequence: TGCGCCAGCAGCCAAGGGGGCTCCAGCTCTGGGGCCAACGTCCTGACTTTC. It yields the protein CASSQGGSSSGANVLTF.

On this clone itself: One junction end disagrees with the germline gene, perhaps due to a read error. The V and J genes are TRBV7-7 and TRBJ2-1; 11 nucleotides line up with TRBD1. CDR3 size: 15 residues. Germline CDR1 SSHAT, CDR2 FNYEAQ (reference sequence). The CDR3 coding sequence is TGTGCTAGCAGCCCCGGGACAGGGGGCTACAATGAGCAGTTCTTC. Protein: CASSPGTGGYNEQFF.

The chain combines TRBV10-1 with TRBJ2-5, with 9 bases aligning to TRBD2. V gave up 2 bases and J gave up 3 bases; unmatched junction bases: 1. The CDR3 length is 14 residues. Germline values: CDR1 WNHNN, CDR2 SYGVQD (reference sequence). For the CDR3, the DNA is TGCGCCAGCAGTGAGGGCGGGAGGGAAGAGACCCAGTACTTC. It codes for CASSEGGREETQYF.

The V and J genes are TRBV6-1 and TRBJ1-5; D unclear. Germline CDR1 reads MNHNS; CDR2 reads SASEGT. Trimming removed 2 bases at V and 10 bases at J, with 21 bases between. This CDR3 is built from 16 residues. The CDR3 reads CASSELYGITKRPQHF. CDR3 DNA sequence: TGTGCCAGCAGTGAATTGTACGGGATAACCAAGCGACCCCAGCATTTT.

The chain recombines TRBV18 with TRBJ2-2; D might be TRBD1 (6 bases). Deletions cut 1 base from V and 2 bases from J, with 8 bases between. The CDR3 runs 15 residues. CDR1 and CDR2 (germline): KGHSH, LQKENI. The chain's CDR3 is CASSPLGANTGELFF. In DNA form, the CDR3 reads TGTGCCAGCTCACCACTGGGGGCCAACACCGGGGAGCTGTTTTTT.

The chain has TRBV6-1 and TRBJ2-5; tentative D call: TRBD1 (8 bases). V was trimmed by 6 bases and J by 2 bases, leaving 13 bases between them. This CDR3 has 14 residues. Germline V gives CDR1 MNHNS, CDR2 SASEGT. CDR3 DNA: TGTGCCAGCAGAACAGGGGGAGGGCAAGAGACCCAGTACTTC. The encoded protein is CASRTGGGQETQYF.

V usage is TRBV5-1 and J usage is TRBJ2-7; tentatively, D is TRBD2 (5 bases). V shed 2 bases and J shed 0 bases, with 12 bases lying between them. Germline V lookup: CDR1 SGHRS, CDR2 YFSETQ. The CDR3 covers 15 residues. The CDR3 sequence is CASSLKGDNSYEQYF. The CDR3 bases are TGCGCCAGCAGCTTAAAGGGAGATAACTCCTACGAGCAGTACTTC.

This clone was detected once. CDR3 loop: CASSLASYEQYF. In nucleotides, the CDR3 is TGCGCCAGCAGCTTGGCCAGCTACGAGCAGTACTTC. The rearrangement uses TRBV5-1 and TRBJ2-7; no firm D call. This CDR3 comprises 12 residues. Germline V gene lookup returns CDR1 SGHRS and CDR2 YFSETQ. The germline V and J ends were trimmed by 0 bases and 3 bases, with 4 bases remaining between them.

V usage is TRBV19 and J usage is TRBJ2-3; 8 nucleotides agree with TRBD1. The length of the CDR3 is 15 residues. CDR1 LNHDA and CDR2 SQIVND come from the germline V gene (reference sequence). The J segment lost 5 bases and the V segment lost 3 bases, leaving 7 bases of the junction unmatched. The CDR3 reads CASSIGSGGVDTQYF. The CDR3 DNA follows: TGTGCCAGTAGTATTGGGTCAGGGGGCGTAGATACGCAGTATTTT.

This rearrangement joins TRBV27 to TRBJ2-1; 10 nucleotides agree with TRBD1. The CDR3 covers 15 residues. Per germline, CDR1 MNHEY and CDR2 SMNVEV (reference sequence). V lost 5 bases and J lost 6; bases outside the gene matches: 7. CDR3 sequence reads: CASSHGTGVSNEQFF. The DNA of the CDR3 is TGTGCCAGCAGTCACGGGACAGGGGTCTCCAATGAGCAGTTCTTC.

The genes are TRBV5-1 and TRBJ1-1, with D possibly TRBD1 on 5 matching bases. The CDR3 sequence is 14 residues long. In germline, CDR1 is SGHRS, CDR2 YFSETQ. Trimming cost V 1 base and J 5 bases, with 12 bases left between them. Written as DNA, the CDR3 is TGCGCCAGCAGCTTGAGGCCAGGGCAAACTGAAGCTTTCTTT. Its protein product is CASSLRPGQTEAFF.